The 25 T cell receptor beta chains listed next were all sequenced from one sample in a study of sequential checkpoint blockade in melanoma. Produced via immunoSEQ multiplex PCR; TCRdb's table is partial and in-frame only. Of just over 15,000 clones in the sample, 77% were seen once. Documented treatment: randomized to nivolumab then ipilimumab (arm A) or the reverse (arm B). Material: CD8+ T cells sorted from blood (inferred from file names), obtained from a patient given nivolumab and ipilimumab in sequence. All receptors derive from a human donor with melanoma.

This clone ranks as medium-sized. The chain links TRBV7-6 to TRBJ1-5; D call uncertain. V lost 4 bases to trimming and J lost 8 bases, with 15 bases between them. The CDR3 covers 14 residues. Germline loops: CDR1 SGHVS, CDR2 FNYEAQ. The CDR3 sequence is CASSSLPNGEPQHF. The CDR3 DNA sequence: TGTGCCAGCAGCTCCTTGCCGAATGGAGAGCCCCAGCATTTT.

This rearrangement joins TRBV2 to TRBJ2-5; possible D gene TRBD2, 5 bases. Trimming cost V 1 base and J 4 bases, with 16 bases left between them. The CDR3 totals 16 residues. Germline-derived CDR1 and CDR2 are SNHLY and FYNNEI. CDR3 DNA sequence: TGTGCCAGCAGTGAAGGGGTGAGAGGGCAGTTAGAGACCCAGTACTTC. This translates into CASSEGVRGQLETQYF.

CDR3 in DNA: TGTGCCAGCAGTATCTGGACAGAAACCGGGGAGCTGTTTTTT. Translating gives CASSIWTETGELFF. The chain recombines TRBV27 with TRBJ2-2; D possibly corresponds to TRBD1 (6 bases). The CDR3 has 14 amino acids. CDR1 and CDR2 from the germline V gene are MNHEY and SMNVEV (reference sequence). Deletions cut 5 bases from V and 5 bases from J, with 12 bases between.

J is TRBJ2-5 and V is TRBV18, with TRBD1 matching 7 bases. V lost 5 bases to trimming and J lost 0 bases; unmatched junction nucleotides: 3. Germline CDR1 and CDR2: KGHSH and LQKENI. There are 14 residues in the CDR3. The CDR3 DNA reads TGTGCCAGCTCAGACAGGGTGTACCAAGAGACCCAGTACTTC. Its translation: CASSDRVYQETQYF.

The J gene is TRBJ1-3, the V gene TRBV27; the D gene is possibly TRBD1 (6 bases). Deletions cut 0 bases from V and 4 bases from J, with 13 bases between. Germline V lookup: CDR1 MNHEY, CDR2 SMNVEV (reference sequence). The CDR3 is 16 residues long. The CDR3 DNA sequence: TGTGCCAGCAGTTTATCGGGACAACCGGGAGGAAACACCATATATTTT. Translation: CASSLSGQPGGNTIYF.

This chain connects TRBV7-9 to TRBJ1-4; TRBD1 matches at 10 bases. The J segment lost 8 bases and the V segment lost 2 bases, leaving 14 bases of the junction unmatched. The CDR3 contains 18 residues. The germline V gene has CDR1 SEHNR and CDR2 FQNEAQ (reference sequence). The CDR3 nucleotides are TGTGCCAGCAGCTTAATTGGGGAGTGGACAGGGGGGAGCGAAAAACTGTTTTTT. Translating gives CASSLIGEWTGGSEKLFF.

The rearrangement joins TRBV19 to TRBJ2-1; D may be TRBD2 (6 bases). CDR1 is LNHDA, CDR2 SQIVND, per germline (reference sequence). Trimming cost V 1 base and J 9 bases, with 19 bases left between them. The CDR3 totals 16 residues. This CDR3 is CASSIVPPEGEVEQFF. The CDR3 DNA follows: TGTGCCAGTAGTATAGTCCCCCCGGAGGGAGAGGTTGAGCAGTTCTTC. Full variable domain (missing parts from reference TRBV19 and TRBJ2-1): DGGITQSPKYLFRKEGQNVTLSCEQNLNHDAMYWYRQDPGQGLRLIYYSQIVNDFQKGDIAEGYSVSREKKESFPLTVTSAQKNPTAFYLCASSIVPPEGEVEQFFGPGTRLTVL.

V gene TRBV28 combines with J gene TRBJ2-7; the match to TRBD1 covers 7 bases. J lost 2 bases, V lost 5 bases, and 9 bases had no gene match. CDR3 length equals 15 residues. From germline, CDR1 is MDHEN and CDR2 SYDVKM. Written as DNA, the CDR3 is TGTGCCAGCAGTGACCAACAGGGGCTAACCTACGAGCAGTACTTC. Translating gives CASSDQQGLTYEQYF.

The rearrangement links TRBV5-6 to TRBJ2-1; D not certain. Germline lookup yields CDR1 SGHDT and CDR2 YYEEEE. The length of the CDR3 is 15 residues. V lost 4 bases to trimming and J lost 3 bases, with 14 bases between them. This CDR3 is CASSTRKRFYNEQFF. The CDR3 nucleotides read TGTGCCAGCAGCACCAGAAAGAGGTTCTACAATGAGCAGTTCTTC.

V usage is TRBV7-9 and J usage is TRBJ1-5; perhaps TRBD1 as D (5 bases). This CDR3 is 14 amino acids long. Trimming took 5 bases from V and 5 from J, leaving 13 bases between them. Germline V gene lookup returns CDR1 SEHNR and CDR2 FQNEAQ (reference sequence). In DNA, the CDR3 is TGTGCCAGCAGCCAAGGGACTATGGATCAGCCCCAGCATTTT. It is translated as CASSQGTMDQPQHF.

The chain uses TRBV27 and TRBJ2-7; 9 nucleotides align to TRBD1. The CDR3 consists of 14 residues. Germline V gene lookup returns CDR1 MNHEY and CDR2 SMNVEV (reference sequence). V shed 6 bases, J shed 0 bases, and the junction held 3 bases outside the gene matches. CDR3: CASRWDRDSYEQYF. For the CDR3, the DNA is TGTGCCAGCAGGTGGGACAGGGACTCCTACGAGCAGTACTTC.

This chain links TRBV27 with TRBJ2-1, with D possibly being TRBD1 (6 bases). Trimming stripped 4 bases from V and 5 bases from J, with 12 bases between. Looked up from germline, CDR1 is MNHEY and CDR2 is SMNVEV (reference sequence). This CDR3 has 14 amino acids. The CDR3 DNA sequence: TGTGCCAGCAGTTCCGGGACAACACACAATGAGCAGTTCTTC. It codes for CASSSGTTHNEQFF.

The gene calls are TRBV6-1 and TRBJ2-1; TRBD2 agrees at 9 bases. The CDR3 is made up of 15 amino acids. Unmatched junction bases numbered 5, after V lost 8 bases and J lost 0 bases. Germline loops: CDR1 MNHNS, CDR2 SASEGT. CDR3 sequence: CASDKTSGSYNEQFF. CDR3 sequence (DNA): TGTGCCAGCGATAAGACTAGCGGCTCCTACAATGAGCAGTTCTTC.

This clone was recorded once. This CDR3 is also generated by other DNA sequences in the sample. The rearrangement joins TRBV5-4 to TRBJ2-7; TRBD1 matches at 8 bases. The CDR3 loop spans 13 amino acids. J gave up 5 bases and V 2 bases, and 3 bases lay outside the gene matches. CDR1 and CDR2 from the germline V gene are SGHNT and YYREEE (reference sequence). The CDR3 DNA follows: TGTGCCAGCAGCTTAGGACAGGGAAACGAGCAGTACTTC. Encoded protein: CASSLGQGNEQYF. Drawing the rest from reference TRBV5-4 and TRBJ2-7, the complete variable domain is ETGVTQSPTHLIKTRGQQVTLRCSSQSGHNTVSWYQQALGQGPQFIFQYYREEENGRGNFPPRFSGLQFPNYSSELNVNALELDDSALYLCASSLGQGNEQYFGPGTRLTVT.

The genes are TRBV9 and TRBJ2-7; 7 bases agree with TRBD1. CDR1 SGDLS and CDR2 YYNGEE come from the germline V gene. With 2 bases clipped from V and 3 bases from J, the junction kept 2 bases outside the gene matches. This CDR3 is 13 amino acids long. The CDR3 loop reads CASSVGDSYEQYF. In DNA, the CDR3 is TGTGCCAGCAGCGTCGGGGACAGCTACGAGCAGTACTTC.

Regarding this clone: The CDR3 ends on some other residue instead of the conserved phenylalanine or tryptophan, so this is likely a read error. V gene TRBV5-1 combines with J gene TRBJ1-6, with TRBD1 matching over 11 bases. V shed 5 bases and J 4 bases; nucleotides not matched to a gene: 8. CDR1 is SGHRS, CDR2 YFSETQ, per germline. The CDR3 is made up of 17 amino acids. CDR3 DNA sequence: TGCGCCAGCAGAGCTACTGGACAGGGGGCTTATAATTCACCCCTCCACCTT. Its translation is CASRATGQGAYNSPLHL.

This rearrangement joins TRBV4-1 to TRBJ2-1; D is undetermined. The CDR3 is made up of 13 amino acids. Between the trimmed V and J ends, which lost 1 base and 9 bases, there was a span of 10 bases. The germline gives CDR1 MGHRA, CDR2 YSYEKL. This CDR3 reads CASSQAVHTEQFF. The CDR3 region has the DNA TGCGCCAGCAGCCAAGCCGTCCACACTGAGCAGTTCTTC.

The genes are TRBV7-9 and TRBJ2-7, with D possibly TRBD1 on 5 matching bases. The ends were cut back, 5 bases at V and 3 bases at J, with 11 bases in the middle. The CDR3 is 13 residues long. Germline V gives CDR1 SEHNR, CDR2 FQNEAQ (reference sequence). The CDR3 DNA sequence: TGTGCCAGCAGCGCGACAGAACTCTACGAGCAGTACTTC. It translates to CASSATELYEQYF.

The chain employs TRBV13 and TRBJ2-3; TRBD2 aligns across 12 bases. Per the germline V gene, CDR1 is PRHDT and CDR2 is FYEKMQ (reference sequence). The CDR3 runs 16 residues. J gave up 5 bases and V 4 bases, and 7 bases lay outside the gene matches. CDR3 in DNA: TGTGCCAGCAGCTCCCACCTAGCGGGAGGGAAAGATACGCAGTATTTT. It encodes CASSSHLAGGKDTQYF.

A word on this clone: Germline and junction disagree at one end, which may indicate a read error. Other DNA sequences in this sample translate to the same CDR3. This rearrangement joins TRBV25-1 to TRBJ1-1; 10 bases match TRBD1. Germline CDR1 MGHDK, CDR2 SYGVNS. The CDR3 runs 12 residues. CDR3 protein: CASRGGTGEAFF. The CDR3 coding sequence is TGTGCCAGCAGGGGAGGGACAGGGGAAGCTTTCTTC.

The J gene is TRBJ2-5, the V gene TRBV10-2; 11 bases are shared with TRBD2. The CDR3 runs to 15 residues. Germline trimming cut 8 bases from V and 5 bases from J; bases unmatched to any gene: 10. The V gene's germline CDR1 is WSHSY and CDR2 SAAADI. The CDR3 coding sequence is TGCGCCAGCGGTCCGGGACTAGCGGTCGGGGAGACCCAGTACTTC. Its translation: CASGPGLAVGETQYF.

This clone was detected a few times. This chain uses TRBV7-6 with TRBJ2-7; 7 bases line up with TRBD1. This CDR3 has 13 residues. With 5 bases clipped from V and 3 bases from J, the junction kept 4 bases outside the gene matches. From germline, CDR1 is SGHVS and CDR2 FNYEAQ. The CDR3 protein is CASSQTGFYEQYF. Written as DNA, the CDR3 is TGTGCCAGCAGCCAGACAGGGTTCTACGAGCAGTACTTC.

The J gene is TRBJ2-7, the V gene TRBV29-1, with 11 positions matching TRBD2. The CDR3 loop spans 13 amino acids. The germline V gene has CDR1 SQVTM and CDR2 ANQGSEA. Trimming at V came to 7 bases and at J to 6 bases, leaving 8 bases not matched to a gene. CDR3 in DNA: TGCAGCGGGGAACTAGCGGGAGAGGGCGAGCAGTACTTC. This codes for CSGELAGEGEQYF.

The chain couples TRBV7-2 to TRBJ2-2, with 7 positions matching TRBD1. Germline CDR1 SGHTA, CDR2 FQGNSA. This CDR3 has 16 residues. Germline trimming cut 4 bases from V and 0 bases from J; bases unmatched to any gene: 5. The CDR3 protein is CASSSNRGPNTGELFF. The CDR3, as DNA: TGTGCCAGCAGCTCTAACAGGGGCCCGAACACCGGGGAGCTGTTTTTT.

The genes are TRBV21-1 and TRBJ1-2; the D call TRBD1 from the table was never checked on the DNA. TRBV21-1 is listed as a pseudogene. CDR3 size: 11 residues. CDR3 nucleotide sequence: TGTGCCAGCAGCTACAGGGATGGCTACACCTTC. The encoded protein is CASSYRDGYTF.